The rows below give T cell receptor beta chains drawn from one sample of a study of technical replicates of blood from several donors. Method: immunoSEQ multiplex PCR; TCRdb's copy keeps in-frame clones and lacks some. This table holds tens of thousands of clones, around 94% found once. Sequencing was performed on T cells isolated from PBMCs. These receptors were obtained from a human donor in good health. Both conserved end residues are part of each CDR3. Fields, in order: V gene, J gene, clone size, D gene, CDR3 protein, CDR3 DNA. A D gene is named only where the DNA matches it firmly. The size field is filled for only some rows; it gives once, few, many or a size class.

TRBV5-1,TRBJ2-7,-,-,CASSLAGNEQYF,TGCGCCAGCAGCTTGGCGGGGAACGAGCAGTACTTC
TRBV6-1,TRBJ2-7,-,TRBD1,CASSEAVTGAYEQYF,TGTGCCAGCAGTGAGGCTGTTACAGGGGCCTACGAGCAGTACTTC
TRBV6-5,TRBJ1-1,-,TRBD1,CASSPTGGTEAFF,TGTGCCAGCAGTCCCACAGGGGGCACTGAAGCTTTCTTT
TRBV14,TRBJ1-2,-,-,CASSPRWLDGYTF,TGTGCCAGCAGCCCTAGGTGGCTCGATGGCTACACCTTC
TRBV11-2,TRBJ1-4,-,-,CASTRSATNEKLFF,TGTGCCAGCACCCGCAGTGCAACTAATGAAAAACTGTTTTTT
TRBV13,TRBJ2-7,-,-,CASSLMGPAGGLFYEQYF,TGTGCCAGCAGCTTAATGGGACCAGCGGGTGGATTATTTTACGAGCAGTACTTC
TRBV28,TRBJ2-6,-,-,CASSRPSRDITGANVLTF,TGTGCCAGCAGTCGGCCTTCTCGGGACATCACTGGGGCCAACGTCCTGACTTTC
TRBV27,TRBJ2-1,-,-,CASSPTLQGGSEQFF,TGTGCCAGCAGTCCCACCCTACAGGGGGGGAGTGAGCAGTTCTTC
TRBV9,TRBJ2-2,-,-,CASSLTSGELFF,TGTGCCAGCAGCCTGACATCCGGGGAGCTGTTTTTT
TRBV5-1,TRBJ1-4,-,-,CASSLAGYGPTNEKLFF,TGCGCCAGCAGCTTGGCAGGGTACGGGCCAACTAATGAAAAACTGTTTTTT
TRBV5-4,TRBJ2-7,once,-,CASSFGGRADFYEQYF,TGTGCCAGCAGCTTTGGGGGCAGGGCGGATTTCTACGAGCAGTACTTC
TRBV11-3,TRBJ2-1,-,TRBD1,CASSYGTGTEQFF,TGTGCCAGCAGCTACGGGACAGGGACTGAGCAGTTCTTC
TRBV6-1,TRBJ2-1,-,-,CASSEMGGIYNEQFF,TGTGCCAGCAGTGAAATGGGGGGTATCTACAATGAGCAGTTCTTC
TRBV4-1,TRBJ2-5,-,TRBD2,CASSQEPGTSGSKTQYF,TGCGCCAGCAGCCAAGAGCCAGGGACTAGCGGGAGTAAGACCCAGTACTTC
TRBV4-1,TRBJ2-1,-,TRBD2,CASSHLGGAGSSYNEQFF,TGCGCCAGCAGCCATCTCGGGGGGGCGGGGAGCTCCTACAATGAGCAGTTCTTC
TRBV5-1,TRBJ2-1,few,-,CASSPGLLSQGTEQFF,TGCGCCAGCAGCCCGGGGTTGCTCTCACAGGGAACTGAGCAGTTCTTC
TRBV29-1,TRBJ2-2,-,TRBD2,CSVSLGLAGELFF,TGCAGCGTTTCCCTAGGACTAGCCGGGGAGCTGTTTTTT
TRBV25-1,TRBJ2-2,-,-,CASSDLQVSGELFF,TGTGCCAGCAGTGACCTTCAGGTTAGCGGGGAGCTGTTTTTT
TRBV27,TRBJ2-7,-,TRBD2,CASSFGVAGNYEQYF,TGTGCCAGCAGTTTTGGGGTAGCGGGCAACTACGAGCAGTACTTC
TRBV5-4,TRBJ2-7,few,TRBD2,CASSSSSGSYEQYF,TGTGCCAGCAGCTCCTCTAGCGGGAGTTACGAGCAGTACTTC
TRBV27,TRBJ1-2,once,TRBD1,CASSFLGGAYGYTF,TGTGCCAGCAGTTTCTTAGGGGGCGCGTATGGCTACACCTTC
TRBV5-1,TRBJ2-7,-,TRBD2,CASSLNSGAAYEQYF,TGCGCCAGCAGCCTCAATAGCGGGGCCGCCTACGAGCAGTACTTC
TRBV4-1,TRBJ2-1,-,-,CASSQDTSRIIF,TGCGCCAGCAGCCAAGACACTAGCAGGATTATCTTC
TRBV4-2,TRBJ1-2,once,TRBD1,CASSQEGAGQGPGYTF,TGTGCCAGCAGCCAAGAAGGCGCAGGACAGGGGCCGGGCTACACCTTC
TRBV2,TRBJ2-2,-,-,CASPGQQPGELFF,TGTGCCAGCCCAGGACAGCAGCCCGGGGAGCTGTTTTTT
TRBV30,TRBJ1-2,-,TRBD1,CAWSEPGTVYGYTF,TGTGCCTGGAGTGAGCCCGGGACAGTCTATGGCTACACCTTC
TRBV10-3,TRBJ1-2,-,-,CAISETWGYTF,TGTGCCATCAGTGAGACTTGGGGCTACACCTTC
TRBV5-1,TRBJ2-7,-,-,CASSTENSYEQYF,TGCGCCAGCAGCACAGAAAACTCCTACGAGCAGTACTTC
TRBV30,TRBJ1-5,-,-,CAWSRGLYSNQPQHF,TGTGCCTGGAGTCGAGGGCTTTATAGCAATCAGCCCCAGCATTTT
TRBV5-4,TRBJ1-1,-,-,CASSLGGAGTEAFF,TGTGCCAGCAGCTTAGGGGGGGCAGGGACTGAAGCTTTCTTT
TRBV7-9,TRBJ1-5,-,-,CASSTKDVYNQPQHF,TGTGCCAGCAGCACTAAAGACGTTTACAATCAGCCCCAGCATTTT
TRBV27,TRBJ2-7,-,TRBD2,CASRGTTSGSIYF,TGTGCCAGCAGAGGGACTACTAGCGGGAGTATCTACTTC
TRBV4-3,TRBJ1-2,-,TRBD1,CASSQDRTGRTYGYTF,TGCGCCAGCAGCCAAGATCGGACAGGGCGTACTTATGGCTACACCTTC
TRBV9,TRBJ1-3,once,TRBD1,CASLGRTGVHSF,TGTGCCAGCCTTGGACGTACAGGGGTCCACTCTTTT
TRBV29-1,TRBJ1-2,-,TRBD1,CSVKGASLYGYTF,TGCAGCGTAAAGGGGGCCTCGCTCTATGGCTACACCTTC
TRBV7-3,TRBJ2-2,-,TRBD2,CASSLAGVTNTGELFF,TGTGCCAGCAGCTTAGCGGGAGTGACGAACACCGGGGAGCTGTTTTTT
TRBV2,TRBJ2-1,-,-,CASTGNEQFF,TGTGCCAGCACCGGGAATGAGCAGTTCTTC
TRBV4-2,TRBJ2-2,-,TRBD2,CASRPRLPSGSLGNTGELFF,TGTGCCAGCAGACCAAGGTTGCCTAGCGGGAGTCTAGGTAACACCGGGGAGCTGTTTTTT
TRBV7-8,TRBJ2-3,-,-,CASSLRWGGASTDTQYF,TGTGCCAGCAGCTTACGCTGGGGCGGGGCTAGCACAGATACGCAGTATTTT
TRBV19,TRBJ1-2,once,-,CASSPDSNYGYTF,TGTGCCAGTAGTCCGGACTCCAACTATGGCTACACCTTC
TRBV5-6,TRBJ1-1,-,TRBD1,CASSLEQGAGEAFF,TGTGCCAGCAGCTTGGAGCAGGGGGCTGGTGAAGCTTTCTTT
TRBV7-2,TRBJ1-2,-,TRBD1,CASTIAGTGWSYGYTF,TGTGCCAGCACCATTGCCGGGACAGGGTGGAGCTATGGCTACACCTTC
TRBV6-1,TRBJ1-5,-,-,CASRFAGGNQPQHF,TGTGCCAGTAGATTCGCAGGGGGCAATCAGCCCCAGCATTTT
TRBV6-5,TRBJ1-2,-,-,CASSYQGFSHYGYTF,TGTGCCAGCAGTTACCAGGGATTCTCCCACTATGGCTACACCTTC
TRBV7-2,TRBJ2-7,-,TRBD1,CASSVGQVPYEQYF,TGTGCCAGCAGCGTGGGACAGGTCCCCTACGAGCAGTACTTC
TRBV5-1,TRBJ2-7,-,-,CASSFGTPNSYEQYF,TGCGCCAGCAGCTTCGGGACTCCGAATTCCTACGAGCAGTACTTC
TRBV4-1,TRBJ1-2,-,-,CASSSPGSYGYTF,TGCGCCAGCAGCTCTCCAGGATCCTATGGCTACACCTTC
TRBV5-5,TRBJ1-3,-,TRBD1,CASSLDRVNTIYF,TGTGCCAGCAGCTTAGACAGGGTTAACACCATATATTTT